This T cell receptor (beta chain) emerged from a study of cytomegalovirus exposure and HLA in healthy donors. Study background: A subsequent analysis reported that the 120 validation repertoires were produced on the same platform that had also been used for the roughly 670 first-cohort repertoires.

Some clones are missing from TCRdb's copy, which holds only in-frame ones; the method was immunoSEQ multiplex PCR. The sample includes some 140,000 clones, roughly 86% of them seen just once. Study-wide points: Most observed TCR sequences were rare, whereas some public TCRs were detected in many donors. A list of approximately 150 TCR beta chains associated with cytomegalovirus was given.

Trimming cost V 3 bases and J 1 base; bases outside gene matches: 4. This CDR3 is built from 15 residues. Germline CDR1 MNHEY, CDR2 SMNVEV (reference sequence). Worth noting for this clone: What it binds is unknown.

The rearrangement uses TRBV27 and TRBJ2-7; 9 positions match TRBD2. The TCR originated in a human donor in good health. The sample taken for sequencing was PBMCs. The CDR3 coding sequence is TGTGCCAGCAGTTTGGCTAGCGGGATGTCCTACGAGCAGTACTTC. Translation gives CASSLASGMSYEQYF.